This entry features one T cell receptor (beta chain) sequence. In blood CD8+ and CD4+ T cells, TCR beta underwent sequencing. RNA in amounts of roughly 0.45 to 1 ug was reverse transcribed with random hexamers. In TCRdb, the immunoSEQ multiplex PCR reads were re-called with MiXCR into one record per CDR3 protein. The sample lists about 190,000 distinct CDR3 sequences; roughly 94% were seen once. The length of the CDR3 is 13 residues. CDR1 MGHRA and CDR2 YSYEKL come from the germline V gene. With 2 bases removed from V and 10 bases from J, the gap between germline ends came to 9 bases. The record originates from a study of CD8 T cells in Susac syndrome.

The origin of this receptor is a human donor in good health. The V gene is TRBV4-1, the J gene TRBJ1-6, with D possibly matching TRBD1 (6 bases). The source material was CD4+ T cells from PBMCs. CDR3 sequence: CASSQYRESPLHF. The CDR3 DNA follows: TGCGCCAGCAGCCAATACAGGGAGTCACCCCTCCACTTT.